This T cell receptor (beta chain) appears in the sequencing data of a study of molecular identifiers for immune sequencing clone quantification (dated by TCRdb to the late 2010s). About the full investigation: For a replicate experiment, the RNA from either approximately 20,000 or 100,000 naive CD8 T cells was divided into five aliquots, and four of those aliquots went on to sequencing. This methods study used CD8 T cells to benchmark TCR RNA copy counting and molecular-identifier clustering-based TCR repertoire sequencing (MIDCIRS).

Naive CD8 T cell libraries were made from approximately 20,000 to 1,000,000 sorted cells using 10%, 30% or 50% of purified RNA. Naive CD8 T cells were FACS-sorted as CD8+CD4-CCR7+CD45RA+ on a BD FACSAria II into RLT Plus buffer. Approximately 9 TCR copies' worth of Jurkat RNA were spiked into about 20,000-1,000,000 naive CD8 T cell samples to test detection sensitivity. CD8 T cells were enriched with RosetteSep CD8+ T Cell Enrichment Cocktail and Ficoll-Paque, followed by ACK red cell lysis. From its cysteine to its phenylalanine, the CDR3 spans 14 amino acids. Only the CDR3 DNA stays, 42 bases, in frame from base 1. Sequences DFQATT (CDR1) and SNEGSKA (CDR2) are obtained from the germline V gene (reference sequence). Trimmed from V: 1 base; trimmed from J: 7 bases; junction bases lacking a gene match: 4. In its sample, this clonotype was seen many times. Its antigen is currently not known. Base qualities are not at hand, and no much larger clone is one base apart.

The library was made by PCR. The sequencing machine was an Illumina HiSeq 4000. Preparation of bulk TCR libraries followed a previously described approach, with the TCR primers listed in Table S5. Purification of total RNA was performed with the Qiagen AllPrep DNA/RNA kit. Reads from multiple sequencing runs of the same library were pooled before analysis. The source study handled its data this way. Reads were retained only if an exact TCR constant sequence was present, and the retained reads were trimmed to 150 nt and grouped according to their 12-nt molecular barcodes. Within each barcode group, reads were sub-clustered at a 15% Levenshtein threshold, and quality-weighted consensus sequences were built per RNA molecule. Non-functional sequences were filtered out, along with any lower-count sequence sitting one edit away from another sequence. Barcode sub-clusters with fewer than 20% of the maximum read count were removed, based on fitting two negative binomial distributions. In TCRdb, the public reads were trimmed at Q25 with fastp and aligned with MiXCR, with productive beta chains retained. Rows with one shared CDR3 protein collapse into an entry with the most common genes and DNA. The V and J calls and clone size are TCRdb's, not the authors'. The sample profile shows over 600,000 distinct CDR3 sequences; just under 20% of them were found once. The ten largest account for under 0.95% of the sample.

Here is what the overall study found, with its caveats: In CMV-specific effector cells, clones with more than 20 RNA copies accounted for over 99% of molecules, whereas in naive cells such clones accounted for under 1%. Spiked-in Jurkat TCR RNA (approximately 9 copies' worth), which is not part of the donor repertoire, was contained in the naive libraries. When barcode sub-clustering was left out, chimeric consensus sequences inflated TCR diversity, with chimeras reaching as high as 47%. Spiked-in Jurkat TCR RNA equal to a single cell's worth was reported to be detectable even within 1,100,000 naive CD8 T cells. Identical TCR molecules sharing a barcode could cause highly expanded clone sizes to be underestimated. Modeling estimated approximately 3 recovered TCR RNA copies per cell, compared with 9.5 to 10 by digital PCR, which implies 30% to 35% capture efficiency.

The chain uses TRBV20-1 and TRBJ2-1, with 10 middle bases fitting TRBD1. The source material was naive CD8+ T cells from blood, with Jurkat cell RNA spiked in. The cell subset or site label, read with the paper, signifies: FACS-sorted CD8+CD4-CCR7+CD45RA+ naive T cells. This TCR was sampled from a human donor in good health. Some libraries in this study had Jurkat cell RNA spiked in. Here is the DNA: TGCAGTGCTAGAGTTGGGACAGGGGTAAATGAGCAGTTCTTC. Its translation reads: CSARVGTGVNEQFF.